This T cell receptor (beta chain) was captured in a study of a mutant IDH1 vaccine in newly diagnosed glioma (dated by TCRdb to 2020 to 2022). A note on the overall study: Vaccination was initiated 4-6 weeks after radiotherapy alone, or concurrently with temozolomide cycles in the chemotherapy-containing groups. Of the roughly 30 treated patients, around 60% were male and approximately 40% were female, and the mean age was approximately 37 years. Prior to enrollment, standard therapy consisting of radiotherapy alone, temozolomide alone, or radiochemotherapy with temozolomide had been administered to patients, with the combination being received by most patients. The week-35 safety follow-up took place at visit V12, and the week-47 end of study took place at visit V13. Peripheral blood was collected at six visits: V03 (baseline), V05, V07, V10, V12 and V13. For exploratory analyses, longitudinal TCRB deep sequencing was carried out in 25 treated patients wherever samples were available. Study-level results and caveats: According to the authors, sample limitations meant that analyses of patient blood samples could not be reproduced. No apparent relationship was observed between pseudoprogression and alterations in the top peripheral T cell clonotypes detected by TCRB sequencing. Selection of PBMC samples for TCRB deep sequencing was based on availability. Immune responses induced by the vaccine were seen in roughly 95% of patients across multiple MHC alleles.

The CDR3 spans 15 residues, from the cysteine through the phenylalanine. Only CDR3 DNA remains: 45 bases, in frame from the first base. For this clone: The target of this receptor is not known. The sample holds no much larger clone one base away, and base qualities are not on file.

To prepare the library, the immunoSEQ multiplex PCR assay was applied. The hsTCRB Kit was used according to the manufacturer's protocol to amplify rearranged TCR beta chain sequences. An Illumina MiSeq was used to sequence the TCRB libraries. Concerning the study's data processing: Demultiplexing, trimming and gene mapping were performed with the kit vendor's proprietary platform. TCRdb took this table from immuneACCESS and kept in-frame rearrangements with V and J called. Such tables lack part of the clones; where checked against another copy, unresolved V genes explain under half of the gap, and the rest is unexplained. V, J and clone size were drawn from that table, and D and trimming were deduced from the DNA. The sample table records about 68,000 clones; roughly 80% of these occur just once. The ten largest clones represent around 12% of the sample. The time point label of this sample denotes: week 35, safety follow-up. Each vaccine dose, consisting of 300 ug of a 20-mer mutant IDH1 peptide in Montanide, was administered subcutaneously with topical imiquimod. Eight vaccinations were administered to patients in weeks 1, 3, 5, 7, 11, 15, 19 and 23, corresponding to visits V03 through V10. Newly diagnosed WHO grade 3 or 4 IDH1-mutant astrocytomas showing loss of nuclear ATRX were present in the donors. The samples were drawn from NOA16, a multicentre, single-arm, open-label phase I trial in Germany that tested a mutant IDH1 peptide vaccine in humans for the first time. Genomic DNA for TCRB sequencing was extracted from EDTA blood using the DNeasy Blood and Tissue Kit.

This sequence uses TRBV12-2 and TRBJ1-1. TRBV12-2 is a pseudogene. The sequencing used PBMCs, collected from a glioma patient whose treatment included an IDH1 peptide vaccine. The source is a man aged 18-30 years with glioma. The nucleotide sequence reads as follows: TGTGCAAGTCGCTTAGCGCGTGATACGGACACTGAAGCTTTCTTT. It codes for CASRLARDTDTEAFF.